Shown below are 20 T cell receptor beta chains from a single sample sequenced in a study of blood T cell repertoires in COVID-19. Profiled with immunoSEQ multiplex PCR; TCRdb holds only in-frame clones, not every one. The sample comprises roughly 220,000 clones, around three quarters of which are singletons, and 5.5% rests with the top ten. What was sequenced was peripheral blood. The source of these receptors is an older woman with acute or convalescent COVID-19.

The genes are TRBV5-1 and TRBJ2-5, with 7 bases lining up with TRBD2. The CDR3 runs 15 residues. Trimming at V came to 0 bases and at J to 3 bases, leaving 5 bases not matched to a gene. Germline V gene data show CDR1 as SGHRS and CDR2 as YFSETQ. CDR3 amino acids: CASSLGLAGKETQYF. For the CDR3, the DNA is TGCGCCAGCAGCTTGGGACTAGCTGGTAAAGAGACCCAGTACTTC.

CDR3 residues: CASSLIGQAEQYF. The CDR3 DNA sequence: TGTGCCAGCAGCTTAATTGGACAGGCCGAGCAGTACTTC. The V and J genes are TRBV7-3 and TRBJ2-7; 7 bases align to TRBD1. Trimming took 1 base from V and 6 from J; bases not matched to a gene: 3. The germline gives CDR1 SGHTA, CDR2 FQGTGA. The CDR3 runs 13 residues.

The chain couples TRBV30 to TRBJ1-6, with D possibly matching TRBD1 (6 bases). V was shortened by 0 bases and J by 7 bases, with 13 bases between the two germline ends. The germline CDR1 and CDR2 sequences are GTSNPN and SVGIG (reference sequence). CDR3 length: 15 amino acids. The CDR3 reads CAWSVRGGRNSPLHF. DNA for the CDR3: TGTGCCTGGAGTGTACGGGGGGGCAGAAATTCACCCCTCCACTTT.

The chain is built from TRBV28 and TRBJ2-2, with 7 positions matching TRBD1. The CDR3 has 14 amino acids. Germline lookup yields CDR1 MDHEN and CDR2 SYDVKM. The ends lost 5 bases at V and 6 bases at J; junction bases unmatched: 6. DNA for the CDR3: TGTGCCAGCAGTACCCAGGGGGACCCCGGGGAGCTGTTTTTT. Protein: CASSTQGDPGELFF.

The chain carries TRBV28 and TRBJ2-7; 8 bases are a match to TRBD1. With 4 bases clipped from V and 3 bases from J, the junction kept 8 bases outside the gene matches. The germline CDR1 and CDR2 sequences are MDHEN and SYDVKM. The CDR3 spans 15 residues. The CDR3 loop is CASSSPQGVYYEQYF. CDR3 sequence (DNA): TGTGCCAGCAGTTCCCCACAGGGGGTATACTACGAGCAGTACTTC.

The chain couples TRBV10-3 to TRBJ1-2; 7 bases fit TRBD1. Germline V gives CDR1 ENHRY, CDR2 SYGVKD. J was trimmed by 4 bases and V by 2 bases; bases with no gene match: 4. There are 14 residues in the CDR3. CDR3 in amino acids: CAISETGQSYGYTF. CDR3 in DNA: TGTGCCATCAGTGAGACGGGACAGAGCTATGGCTACACCTTC.

The chain couples TRBV14 to TRBJ2-7; TRBD2 matches 9 bases. The germline CDR1 and CDR2 sequences are SGHDN and FVKESK. This CDR3 is 16 amino acids long. V shed 1 base, J shed 5 bases, and the junction held 9 bases outside the gene matches. The CDR3 nucleotides are TGTGCCAGCAGCCAAGCTAGGGGGACTAGCTTCGACGAGCAGTACTTC. Translation: CASSQARGTSFDEQYF.

The CDR3 spells CASSEAFMTGASNQPQHF. CDR3 coding DNA: TGTGCCAGCAGTGAAGCTTTCATGACAGGGGCGAGCAATCAGCCCCAGCATTTT. This rearrangement joins TRBV6-1 to TRBJ1-5; 8 bases align to TRBD1. CDR1 and CDR2 from the germline V gene are MNHNS and SASEGT. The CDR3 spans 18 residues. Trimming cost V 0 bases and J 1 base; bases outside gene matches: 8.

This clone appeared many times. The rearrangement links TRBV7-9 to TRBJ2-7, with 10 nucleotides matching TRBD2. This CDR3 region has 15 residues. V lost 5 bases, J lost 2 bases, and 6 bases stayed unmatched. The germline V gene has CDR1 SEHNR and CDR2 FQNEAQ (reference sequence). The CDR3 here is CASSLALAGAYEQYF. In DNA form, the CDR3 reads TGTGCCAGCAGCCTGGCGCTAGCGGGAGCCTACGAGCAGTACTTC.

This chain joins TRBV30 and TRBJ2-7; 10 bases map to TRBD1. The CDR3 has 13 residues. The germline gives CDR1 GTSNPN, CDR2 SVGIG (reference sequence). Trimming at V came to 5 bases and at J to 2 bases, leaving 3 bases not matched to a gene. CDR3 in DNA: TGTGCCTGGGGAGGGACAGGGGCCTACGAGCAGTACTTC. It is translated as CAWGGTGAYEQYF. Combining the CDR3 with reference TRBV30 and TRBJ2-7 gives the whole variable domain SQTIHQWPATLVQPVGSPLSLECTVEGTSNPNLYWYRQAAGRGLQLLFYSVGIGQISSEVPQNLSASRPQDRQFILSSKKLLLSDSGFYLCAWGGTGAYEQYFGPGTRLTVT.

The chain recombines TRBV20-1 with TRBJ1-1; D is undetermined. The CDR3 covers 11 residues. Germline values: CDR1 DFQATT, CDR2 SNEGSKA (reference sequence). V was trimmed by 4 bases and J by 1 base, leaving 4 bases between them. The CDR3 reads CSAKPNTEAFF. The DNA for the CDR3 is TGCAGTGCTAAGCCGAACACTGAAGCTTTCTTT.

Points on this clone: Other DNA sequences in this specimen translate into the identical CDR3. J is TRBJ2-1 and V is TRBV15; 9 positions match TRBD2. The germline CDR1 and CDR2 sequences are LNHNV and YYDKDF (reference sequence). V lost 0 bases and J lost 4; bases outside the gene matches: 1. The CDR3 contains 15 residues. The CDR3: CATSRDSGSYNEQFF. CDR3 DNA sequence: TGTGCCACCAGCAGAGATAGCGGGAGTTACAATGAGCAGTTCTTC.

The CDR3 nucleotides read TGCAGCGTCAAAGACAGGGTTGACTACGAGCAGTACTTC. Translation: CSVKDRVDYEQYF. V gene TRBV29-1 combines with J gene TRBJ2-7, with 7 bases that match TRBD1. This CDR3 is built from 13 residues. Trimming removed 6 bases from V and 3 bases from J; junction bases left unmatched: 8. Germline assignment: CDR1 SQVTM and CDR2 ANQGSEA.

The chain has TRBV27 and TRBJ1-1; possible D gene TRBD1, 5 bases. V was pared by 5 bases and J by 4 bases, with 17 bases between. In germline, CDR1 is MNHEY, CDR2 SMNVEV (reference sequence). CDR3 length: 15 amino acids. DNA for the CDR3: TGTGCCAGCAGTCTCCTGCCTACAGGTCTCACTGAAGCTTTCTTT. As protein: CASSLLPTGLTEAFF.

This clone has just a few counts. The gene calls are TRBV29-1 and TRBJ1-3; D possibly corresponds to TRBD1 (5 bases). V was pared by 3 bases and J by 2 bases, with 11 bases between. Germline V lookup: CDR1 SQVTM, CDR2 ANQGSEA. The CDR3 is made up of 14 amino acids. CDR3 residues: CSVDLGPTGNTIYF. CDR3 sequence (DNA): TGCAGCGTTGATTTGGGGCCAACTGGAAACACCATATATTTT.

The gene calls are TRBV18 and TRBJ2-5, with 14 bases matching TRBD2. The length of the CDR3 is 15 residues. V lost 4 bases and J lost 3; bases outside the gene matches: 1. Germline V gene lookup returns CDR1 KGHSH and CDR2 LQKENI. In DNA form, the CDR3 reads TGTGCCAGCTCACGGGGACTAGCGGGAGAAGAGACCCAGTACTTC. Translating it yields CASSRGLAGEETQYF.

The chain has TRBV27 and TRBJ2-7; 16 bases are shared with TRBD2. Germline CDR1 MNHEY, CDR2 SMNVEV (reference sequence). CDR3 length equals 16 residues. The V segment lost 6 bases and the J segment 2 bases; nucleotides outside the gene matches: 4. The CDR3 reads CASRPGLAGGTYEQYF. The CDR3 DNA sequence: TGTGCCAGCAGGCCGGGACTAGCGGGAGGGACCTACGAGCAGTACTTC.

The gene calls are TRBV30 and TRBJ1-2; D is ambiguous. Germline assignment: CDR1 GTSNPN and CDR2 SVGIG (reference sequence). The CDR3 contains 11 residues. With 2 bases removed from V and 8 bases from J, the gap between germline ends came to 9 bases. The CDR3 loop reads CAWSTSLGYTF. The DNA of the CDR3 is TGTGCCTGGAGTACGAGTCTAGGCTACACCTTC.

This chain connects TRBV19 to TRBJ2-2; D uncertain. The CDR3 is made up of 14 amino acids. From germline, CDR1 is LNHDA and CDR2 SQIVND (reference sequence). Between the trimmed V and J ends, which lost 8 bases and 0 bases, there was a span of 10 bases. DNA for the CDR3: TGTGCCAGTGGCACCCCCACGAACACCGGGGAGCTGTTTTTT. It translates to CASGTPTNTGELFF.

The chain links TRBV7-8 to TRBJ1-1, with D perhaps TRBD1 (5 bases). Per germline, CDR1 SGHVS and CDR2 FQNEAQ. Trimming stripped 1 base from V and 1 base from J, with 7 bases between. There are 14 residues in the CDR3. The CDR3: CASSLGQRNTEAFF. The CDR3 DNA follows: TGTGCCAGCAGCTTAGGACAGAGGAACACTGAAGCTTTCTTT.